The 23 T cell receptor beta chains presented below share a single source sample, sequenced in a study of T cells after yellow fever vaccination. MiXCR was run by TCRdb on the 5' RACE reads, yielding one entry per CDR3 protein. Of about 400,000 distinct CDR3 sequences in the sample, 11% are singletons; the top ten hold less than 20%. This material consisted of PBMCs, taken on the day of the first yellow fever vaccination. The receptors shown here come from a man between 18 and 35 years old who received the YFV17D yellow fever vaccine.

The V gene is TRBV5-1, the J gene TRBJ2-4, with TRBD1 matching 10 bases. Unmatched junction bases numbered 13, after V lost 3 bases and J lost 7 bases. Germline CDR1 is SGHRS and CDR2 is YFSETQ. The CDR3 runs to 17 residues. CDR3 amino acids: CASSWGVLGQGLNIQYF. The CDR3 bases are TGCGCCAGCAGCTGGGGGGTATTGGGACAGGGGTTGAACATTCAGTACTTC.

The chain carries TRBV5-1 and TRBJ2-7; D is unresolved. The CDR3 runs to 13 residues. V lost 5 bases, J lost 6 bases, and 15 bases lay in between. Germline-derived CDR1 and CDR2 are SGHRS and YFSETQ. In DNA, the CDR3 is TGCGCCAGCAGGGCCTCCCCGTTTACCGAGCAGTACTTC. This encodes CASRASPFTEQYF.

CDR3 sequence (DNA): TGTGCCAGCAGCTTAGTTGTGGATGGCTACACCTTC. Translation: CASSLVVDGYTF. J is TRBJ1-2 and V is TRBV7-9; D is unclear. The V end lost 1 base, the J end lost 6 bases, and 6 bases lay between the germline ends. This CDR3 has 12 amino acids. In germline, CDR1 is SEHNR, CDR2 FQNEAQ (reference sequence).

There are many counts of this clonotype. V and J are TRBV12-3 or TRBV12-4 and TRBJ1-1, with a possible D match to TRBD1 (6 bases). Trimming pared 2 bases from V and 7 bases from J, leaving 11 bases between. CDR3 length: 13 amino acids. The DNA of the CDR3 is TGTGCCAGCAGTTTAAGGGGGGCTAGTGAAGCTTTCTTT. Translating it yields CASSLRGASEAFF.

This clonotype has a handful of counts. The chain combines TRBV3-1 with TRBJ2-7; 12 bases agree with TRBD1. Germline CDR1 reads LGHDT; CDR2 reads YNNKEL (reference sequence). The CDR3 totals 18 residues. The junction had 17 bases not matched to a gene; V was cut back by 5 bases and J by 6 bases. The CDR3 sequence is CASSLYRDRGRETREQYV. In nucleotides, the CDR3 is TGTGCCAGCAGCTTATACCGGGACAGGGGGCGCGAAACGCGCGAGCAGTACGTC.

This chain connects TRBV12-3 or TRBV12-4 to TRBJ1-5; 11 bases map to TRBD1. The V gene end was trimmed by 8 bases and the J gene end by 5 bases; junction bases not matched to a gene: 5. This CDR3 has 14 amino acids. CDR3 protein: CASGRDRGDQPQHF. CDR3 sequence (DNA): TGTGCCAGCGGTCGGGACAGGGGGGATCAGCCCCAGCATTTT.

This clonotype appeared a few times. The chain uses TRBV5-4 and TRBJ1-2, with D perhaps TRBD1 (5 bases). Trimming removed 2 bases from V and 8 bases from J, with 13 bases in between. Germline CDR1 reads SGHNT; CDR2 reads YYREEE (reference sequence). This CDR3 has 13 residues. In nucleotides, the CDR3 is TGTGCCAGCAGCTTCTCCAGGGCTGCCGGCTACACCTTC. Translating gives CASSFSRAAGYTF.

This clonotype was seen a few times. This chain's CDR3 is CASSNRNTEAFF. CDR3 in DNA: TGTGCCAGCAGCAACAGGAACACTGAAGCTTTCTTT. The J gene is TRBJ1-1, the V gene TRBV9; D unclear. The CDR3 runs to 12 residues. Trimming cost V 4 bases and J 1 base, with 5 bases left between them. CDR1 is SGDLS and CDR2 is YYNGEE in the germline V gene. Drawing the rest from reference TRBV9 and TRBJ1-1, the complete variable domain is DSGVTQTPKHLITATGQRVTLRCSPRSGDLSVYWYQQSLDQGLQFLIQYYNGEERAKGNILERFSAQQFPDLHSELNLSSLELGDSALYFCASSNRNTEAFFGQGTRLTVV.

This chain links TRBV12-3 or TRBV12-4 with TRBJ2-7; 7 positions agree with TRBD2. The CDR3 runs to 15 residues. Trimming took 5 bases from V and 2 from J; bases not matched to a gene: 9. DNA for the CDR3: TGTGCCAGCAGTCGCTTTGGAGCGGGGCCCTACGAGCAGTACTTC. Translated: CASSRFGAGPYEQYF.

This clonotype came up many times. The gene calls are TRBV5-1 and TRBJ1-2; a possible D gene is TRBD1 (5 bases). This CDR3 has 13 residues. The germline V gene encodes CDR1 SGHRS and CDR2 YFSETQ. V lost 3 bases and J 7 bases, leaving 13 bases between the germline ends. In nucleotides, the CDR3 is TGCGCCAGCAGCTCCGGGACCCTAGGTGGCTACACCTTC. It translates to CASSSGTLGGYTF.

This clonotype was seen a handful of times. The rearrangement uses TRBV7-8 and TRBJ2-2; D possibly uses TRBD1 or TRBD2 (5 bases each). Trimming stripped 1 base from V and 5 bases from J, with 14 bases between. The V gene's germline CDR1 is SGHVS and CDR2 FQNEAQ. This CDR3 has 16 residues. The CDR3 protein is CASSLVGTTGTGELFF. CDR3 bases: TGTGCCAGCAGCTTAGTGGGGACCACGGGGACCGGGGAGCTGTTTTTT.

To note about this clonotype: Its ends do not fully match the called genes, so a read error is possible. The chain is built from TRBV28 and TRBJ2-5; 9 bases align to TRBD2. Germline V gene data show CDR1 as MDHEN and CDR2 as SYDVKM. The length of the CDR3 is 11 residues. CDR3 protein: CASRLAGDVDF. Here the CDR3 DNA reads TGTGCCAGCAGATTAGCGGGGGACGTGGACTTC.

The chain uses TRBV6-1 and TRBJ1-1, with TRBD1 matching 8 bases. Germline assignment: CDR1 MNHNS and CDR2 SASEGT. There are 15 residues in the CDR3. J lost 3 bases, V lost 4 bases, and 7 bases had no gene match. CDR3 residues: CASSGRTGRHTEAFF. The CDR3 region has the DNA TGTGCCAGCAGTGGACGGACAGGGAGGCACACTGAAGCTTTCTTT.

This clonotype was seen more than once but under ten times. The chain carries TRBV20-1 and TRBJ2-2, with 8 bases matching TRBD2. CDR3 size: 15 residues. The V gene end was trimmed by 1 base and the J gene end by 1 base; junction bases not matched to a gene: 2. The germline CDR1 and CDR2 sequences are DFQATT and SNEGSKA (reference sequence). This CDR3 is CSARALAGNTGELFF. The CDR3 DNA follows: TGCAGTGCTAGAGCGCTAGCGGGGAACACCGGGGAGCTGTTTTTT.

This chain uses TRBV5-6 with TRBJ1-5, with a possible D match to TRBD1 (5 bases). CDR3 length equals 16 residues. V was clipped by 4 bases and J by 5 bases, with 19 bases between them. Germline V gene sequence: CDR1 SGHDT, CDR2 YYEEEE. The CDR3 sequence: CASSLRDWTTDQPQHF. The DNA of the CDR3 is TGTGCCAGCAGCCTTAGGGACTGGACCACGGATCAGCCCCAGCATTTT.

The chain uses TRBV7-2 and TRBJ2-1, with D perhaps assigned TRBD1 or TRBD2 (6 bases each). CDR3 length: 16 amino acids. Germline V lookup: CDR1 SGHTA, CDR2 FQGNSA. V lost 1 base and J 6 bases, leaving 16 bases between the germline ends. The CDR3 here is CASSLGGRGHSNEQFF. In DNA, the CDR3 is TGTGCCAGCAGCTTAGGTGGGCGGGGACATTCCAATGAGCAGTTCTTC.

This clonotype is medium-sized. This chain connects TRBV2 to TRBJ2-2, with TRBD2 matching over 8 bases. After removal of 5 bases from V and 0 bases from J, the junction contained 5 bases not matched to a gene. The germline gives CDR1 SNHLY, CDR2 FYNNEI. The CDR3 spans 16 residues. CDR3 sequence reads: CASSRTSGANTGELFF. The CDR3 nucleotides read TGTGCCAGCAGTCGCACTAGCGGAGCGAACACCGGGGAGCTGTTTTTT.

Points on this clonotype: The junction differs from germline at one of its ends, possibly a read error. The chain is built from TRBV4-1 and TRBJ2-3; D is possibly TRBD2 (6 bases). This CDR3 has 15 amino acids. Germline V gene data show CDR1 as MGHRA and CDR2 as YSYEKL. The CDR3 DNA follows: TGCGCCAGCAGCCAAGATGGAGGGGCCCCAGATATGCAGTATTTT. It yields the protein CASSQDGGAPDMQYF.

This clonotype has only a few counts. The rearrangement uses TRBV4-1 and TRBJ2-4; unclear D gene. The CDR3 contains 15 residues. Germline assignment: CDR1 MGHRA and CDR2 YSYEKL. Trimming stripped 2 bases from V and 0 bases from J, with 8 bases between. CDR3 DNA: TGCGCCAGCAGCCAACGGACGCCAGCCAAAAACATTCAGTACTTC. Translated, it gives CASSQRTPAKNIQYF.

This clonotype was counted only a few times. V and J are TRBV7-9 and TRBJ1-4; possibly TRBD1 for D (6 bases). The CDR3 contains 15 residues. CDR1 SEHNR and CDR2 FQNEAQ come from the germline V gene (reference sequence). V was pared by 5 bases and J by 5 bases, with 15 bases between. CDR3: CASSTNRDLNEKLFF. CDR3 DNA: TGTGCCAGCAGCACGAACAGGGACCTCAATGAAAAACTGTTTTTT.

The chain recombines TRBV4-1 with TRBJ2-7; maybe TRBD1 (8 bases). The CDR3 covers 13 residues. The V gene lost 4 bases and the J gene lost 7 bases, with 14 bases spanning the gap. From germline, CDR1 is MGHRA and CDR2 YSYEKL. Written as DNA, the CDR3 is TGCGCCAGCAGCCCAGGACAGGGAGGGGAGCAGTACGTC. Translation: CASSPGQGGEQYV.

This clonotype was recorded a few times. This chain joins TRBV5-6 and TRBJ1-5; D remains unclear. CDR1 and CDR2 (germline): SGHDT, YYEEEE. The germline V and J ends were trimmed by 4 bases and 6 bases, with 17 bases remaining between them. The CDR3 spans 15 residues. The CDR3 loop reads CASSTGRAAGQPQHF. The CDR3 DNA is TGTGCCAGCAGCACCGGGAGGGCGGCAGGTCAGCCCCAGCATTTT.

The chain uses TRBV5-1 and TRBJ2-1; D call uncertain. Germline CDR1 is SGHRS and CDR2 is YFSETQ. The CDR3 extends over 12 amino acids. Deletions cut 3 bases from V and 5 bases from J, with 6 bases between. CDR3 loop: CASSYTNNEQFF. The CDR3 DNA follows: TGCGCCAGCAGCTATACCAACAATGAGCAGTTCTTC.